Described below is a single TCR beta chain sequence and its context. Germline CDR1 and CDR2: MNHEY and SMNVEV (reference sequence). CDR3 size: 16 residues. Trimming cost V 4 bases and J 5 bases; bases outside gene matches: 6. The data stem from a study of early T cells in non-severe SARS-CoV-2 infection. In the study overall: The input, bulk RNA from unsorted whole blood, was sequenced, and chains were unpaired.

TCRdb fed the 5' RACE reads into MiXCR, producing one record per CDR3 protein. Found here are around 77,000 distinct CDR3 sequences, 4.5% to 6% of them singletons; the top ten hold approximately 7.4%. The receptor comes from an adult who was a healthcare worker with PCR-confirmed SARS-CoV-2 infection or an uninfected control (not recorded which). The V gene is TRBV27, the J gene TRBJ2-5; 14 nucleotides agree with TRBD2. Source: whole blood, taken at baseline. As DNA, the CDR3 is TGTGCCAGCAGTTCGGGACTAGCGGGAGTCAGGGAGACCCAGTACTTC. It is translated as CASSSGLAGVRETQYF.